A single sample is the source of the 10 T cell receptor beta chains below, sequenced in a study of regulatory T cells in long-lasting Graves disease. Relying on iRepertoire HTBI primers and Arm-PCR of CDR3 regions, the team built TCR beta libraries. MiXCR, run by TCRdb on the multiplex PCR reads, gives a single entry per CDR3 protein. This table has 400,000 to 500,000 distinct CDR3 sequences, less than 25% appearing once. This sample's time point: persistent/refractory GD, antithyroid drugs over 5 years with positive TRAb. Extracted PBMC RNA gave rise to the TCR library. This material consisted of peripheral blood mononuclear cells (PBMCs), taken when the disease was refractory, from a patient treated with antithyroid drugs. The receptor set was obtained from a female donor with Graves disease.

This clonotype was seen only a few times. The junction shows a germline mismatch at one end, possibly a read error. V is TRBV11-2 and J is TRBJ2-5, with TRBD2 matching 11 bases. Germline assignment: CDR1 SGHAT and CDR2 FQNNGV. The CDR3 has 17 residues. CDR3 nucleotide sequence: TGCGCCAGCAGCCAAGAGGAGATAGCGGGGGGGCAAAAGACCCAGTACTTC. Translating gives CASSQEEIAGGQKTQYF.

There are many counts of this clonotype. V and J are TRBV28 and TRBJ1-6, with 10 bases lining up with TRBD1. V was pared by 4 bases and J by 10 bases, with 7 bases of the junction left unmatched. This CDR3 comprises 15 residues. Germline assignment: CDR1 MDHEN and CDR2 SYDVKM. The CDR3 spells CASSSRRTGGSPLHF. The CDR3 nucleotides read TGTGCCAGCAGTTCCCGTCGGACAGGGGGGTCACCCCTCCACTTT.

The V call is TRBV4-3, the J call TRBJ1-5; 8 bases line up with TRBD1. The CDR3 runs to 16 residues. The trim removed 0 bases at V and 7 bases at J, leaving 8 bases unmatched. Germline V gives CDR1 LGHNA, CDR2 YSLEER. Here the CDR3 reads CASSQEAGTGNQPQHF. The DNA for the CDR3 is TGCGCCAGCAGCCAAGAGGCCGGGACAGGAAACCAGCCCCAGCATTTT.

The V call is TRBV20-1, the J call TRBJ2-4; tentatively, D is TRBD1 or TRBD2 (5 bases each). Germline CDR1 DFQATT, CDR2 SNEGSKA (reference sequence). The CDR3 is 12 residues long. V lost 3 bases to trimming and J lost 5 bases, with 8 bases between them. CDR3 DNA sequence: TGCAGTGCTAGCAGGGACGAAAACATTCAGTACTTC. Translating it yields CSASRDENIQYF.

A note on this clonotype: A much bigger clone sits one base away, suggesting this may be a read error. The J gene is TRBJ2-5, the V gene TRBV18; the D is unclear. V gave up 7 bases and J gave up 3 bases, with 3 bases separating them. CDR3 size: 10 residues. The germline V gene encodes CDR1 KGHSH and CDR2 LQKENI. CDR3 sequence (DNA): TGTGCCAGCTTAAAAGAGACCCAGTACTTC. This encodes CASLKETQYF. The full variable domain, its missing parts supplied by reference TRBV18 and TRBJ2-5, is NAGVMQNPRHLVRRRGQEARLRCSPMKGHSHVYWYRQLPEEGLKFMVYLQKENIIDESGMPKERFSAEFPKEGPSILRIQQVVRGDSAAYFCASLKETQYFGPGTRLLVL.

This clonotype has ten or more counts. The chain couples TRBV6-1 to TRBJ2-7; TRBD2 aligns across 10 bases. Germline V CDR1 and CDR2: MNHNS, SASEGT. The CDR3 sequence is 15 residues long. Trimming cost V 3 bases and J 0 bases; bases outside gene matches: 2. The CDR3 DNA reads as TGTGCCAGCAGTGATACTAGCGGGGACTCCTACGAGCAGTACTTC. Residues: CASSDTSGDSYEQYF.

The chain recombines TRBV20-1 with TRBJ2-7, with D perhaps matching TRBD1 (7 bases). The CDR3 loop spans 14 amino acids. Per the germline V gene, CDR1 is DFQATT and CDR2 is SNEGSKA (reference sequence). Trimming pared 6 bases from V and 2 bases from J, leaving 17 bases between. The CDR3, as DNA: TGCAGTGCCAACAGGGGACTCCAAACCTACGAGCAGTACTTC. It yields the protein CSANRGLQTYEQYF.

This clonotype was recorded many times. This chain connects TRBV12-3 or TRBV12-4 to TRBJ2-7; 12 positions match TRBD2. This CDR3 is 15 amino acids long. With V trimmed by 5 bases and J by 5 bases, 7 bases remained unmatched. CDR3 sequence reads: CASSPRLAGENEQYF. The DNA for the CDR3 is TGTGCCAGCAGTCCTCGACTAGCGGGGGAAAACGAGCAGTACTTC.

This clonotype was seen many times. The chain has TRBV28 and TRBJ2-6, with D perhaps matching TRBD2 (5 bases). Germline lookup yields CDR1 MDHEN and CDR2 SYDVKM. With 6 bases removed from V and 4 bases from J, the gap between germline ends came to 16 bases. CDR3 length: 16 residues. The CDR3 reads CASSALLAGGANVLTF. CDR3 nucleotide sequence: TGTGCCAGCAGCGCCCTTCTGGCGGGCGGGGCCAACGTCCTGACTTTC.

The V gene is TRBV11-2, the J gene TRBJ1-3; TRBD1 might be the D (5 bases). Germline V gives CDR1 SGHAT, CDR2 FQNNGV. Deletions cut 1 base from V and 4 bases from J, with 11 bases between. This CDR3 is built from 15 residues. The CDR3 DNA reads TGTGCCAGCAGCTTAGTTCGAGGGACCGGAAACACCATATATTTT. Protein sequence: CASSLVRGTGNTIYF.